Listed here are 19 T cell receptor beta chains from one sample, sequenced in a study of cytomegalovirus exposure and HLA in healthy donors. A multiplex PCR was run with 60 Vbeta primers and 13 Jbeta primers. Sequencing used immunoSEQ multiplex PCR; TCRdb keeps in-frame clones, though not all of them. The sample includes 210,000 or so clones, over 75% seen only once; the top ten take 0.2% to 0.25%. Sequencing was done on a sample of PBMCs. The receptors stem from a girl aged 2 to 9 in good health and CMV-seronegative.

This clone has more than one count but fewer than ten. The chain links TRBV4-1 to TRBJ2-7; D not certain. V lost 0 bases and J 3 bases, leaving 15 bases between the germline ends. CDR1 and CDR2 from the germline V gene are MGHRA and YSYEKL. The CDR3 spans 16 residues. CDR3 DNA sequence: TGCGCCAGCAGCCAAGAGATCGCCAGCGCCCTCTACGAGCAGTACTTC. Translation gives CASSQEIASALYEQYF.

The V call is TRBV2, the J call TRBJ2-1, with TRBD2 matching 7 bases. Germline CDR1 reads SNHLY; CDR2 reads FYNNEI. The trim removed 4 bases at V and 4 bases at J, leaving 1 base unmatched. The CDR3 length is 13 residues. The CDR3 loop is CASSVGGYNEQFF. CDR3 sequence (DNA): TGTGCCAGCAGTGTCGGGGGGTACAATGAGCAGTTCTTC.

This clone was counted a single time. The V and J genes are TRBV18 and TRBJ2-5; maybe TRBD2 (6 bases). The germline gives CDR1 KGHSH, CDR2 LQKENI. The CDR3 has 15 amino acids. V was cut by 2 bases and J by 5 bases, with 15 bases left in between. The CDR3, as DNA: TGTGCCAGCTCACCAAGGCCGGGGGAAAGGGAGACCCAGTACTTC. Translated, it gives CASSPRPGERETQYF.

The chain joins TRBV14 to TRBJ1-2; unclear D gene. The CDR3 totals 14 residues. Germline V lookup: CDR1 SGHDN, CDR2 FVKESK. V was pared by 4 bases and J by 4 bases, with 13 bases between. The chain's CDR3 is CASSRNRDLYGYTF. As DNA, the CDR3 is TGTGCCAGCAGCCGTAACAGAGATCTCTATGGCTACACCTTC.

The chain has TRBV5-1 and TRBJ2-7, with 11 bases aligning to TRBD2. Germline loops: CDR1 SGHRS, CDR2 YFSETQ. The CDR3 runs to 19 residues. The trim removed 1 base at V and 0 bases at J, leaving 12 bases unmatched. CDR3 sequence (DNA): TGCGCCAGCAGCTTGTCATGGCCTAGCGGGAGGACGAGCTCCTACGAGCAGTACTTC. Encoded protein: CASSLSWPSGRTSSYEQYF.

The CDR3 nucleotides are TGTGCCAGCAGCGTAGCGGGGGGCGCGGGCTCTGGAAACACCATATATTTT. It translates to CASSVAGGAGSGNTIYF. This chain connects TRBV9 to TRBJ1-3, with a tentative D call TRBD1 (6 bases). The CDR3 runs 17 residues. V lost 0 bases and J lost 0, with 13 bases in between. Germline V gene lookup returns CDR1 SGDLS and CDR2 YYNGEE.

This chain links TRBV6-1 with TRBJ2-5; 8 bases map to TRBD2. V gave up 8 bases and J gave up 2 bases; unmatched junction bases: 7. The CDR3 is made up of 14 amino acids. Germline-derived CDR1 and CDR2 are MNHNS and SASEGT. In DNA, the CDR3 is TGTGCCAGCGGCAGCGGGGGACTACAAGAGACCCAGTACTTC. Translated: CASGSGGLQETQYF.

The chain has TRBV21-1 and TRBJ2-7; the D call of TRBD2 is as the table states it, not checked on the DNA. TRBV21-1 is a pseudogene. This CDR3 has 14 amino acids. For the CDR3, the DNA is TGTGCCAGCAGCAACTCCTTCCGGGTGCACGAGCAGTACTTC. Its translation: CASSNSFRVHEQYF.

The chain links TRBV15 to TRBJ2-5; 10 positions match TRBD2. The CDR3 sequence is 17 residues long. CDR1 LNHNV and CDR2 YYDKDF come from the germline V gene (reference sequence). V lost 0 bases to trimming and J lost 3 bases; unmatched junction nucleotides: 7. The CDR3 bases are TGTGCCACCAGCAGAGATGTCAACCTAGCGGGAGAAGAGACCCAGTACTTC. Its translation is CATSRDVNLAGEETQYF.

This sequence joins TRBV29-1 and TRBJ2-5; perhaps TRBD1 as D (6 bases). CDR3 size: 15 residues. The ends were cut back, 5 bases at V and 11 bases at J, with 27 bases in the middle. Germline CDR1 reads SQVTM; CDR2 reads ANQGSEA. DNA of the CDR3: TGCAGCGTTTCACCAGGGGCGGCGCCCCTAAGTGAGCAGTACTTC. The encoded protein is CSVSPGAAPLSEQYF. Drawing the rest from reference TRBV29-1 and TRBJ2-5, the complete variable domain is SAVISQKPSRDICQRGTSLTIQCQVDSQVTMMFWYRQQPGQSLTLIATANQGSEATYESGFVIDKFPISRPNLTFSTLTVSNMSPEDSSIYLCSVSPGAAPLSEQYFGPGTRLLVL.

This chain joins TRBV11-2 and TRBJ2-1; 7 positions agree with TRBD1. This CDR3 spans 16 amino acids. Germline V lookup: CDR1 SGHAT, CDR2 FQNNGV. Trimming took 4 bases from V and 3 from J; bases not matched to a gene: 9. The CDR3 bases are TGTGCCAGCAGCTCTAGGGCGGACAGGAGCTACAATGAGCAGTTCTTC. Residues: CASSSRADRSYNEQFF. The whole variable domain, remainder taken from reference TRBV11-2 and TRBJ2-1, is EAGVAQSPRYKIIEKRQSVAFWCNPISGHATLYWYQQILGQGPKLLIQFQNNGVVDDSQLPKDRFSAERLKGVDSTLKIQPAKLEDSAVYLCASSSRADRSYNEQFFGPGTRLTVL.

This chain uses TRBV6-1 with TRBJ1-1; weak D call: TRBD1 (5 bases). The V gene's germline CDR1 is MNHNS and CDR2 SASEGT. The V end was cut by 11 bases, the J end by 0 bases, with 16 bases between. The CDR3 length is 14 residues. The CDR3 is CALRAQGMNTEAFF. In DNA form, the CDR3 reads TGTGCCCTCCGCGCCCAGGGTATGAACACTGAAGCTTTCTTT.

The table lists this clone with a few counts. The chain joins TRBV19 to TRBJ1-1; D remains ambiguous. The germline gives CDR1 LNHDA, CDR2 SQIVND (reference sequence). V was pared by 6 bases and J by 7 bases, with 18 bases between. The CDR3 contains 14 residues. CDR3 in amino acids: CASRKHTVEREAFF. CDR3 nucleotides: TGTGCCAGTAGAAAACATACAGTCGAACGTGAAGCTTTCTTT.

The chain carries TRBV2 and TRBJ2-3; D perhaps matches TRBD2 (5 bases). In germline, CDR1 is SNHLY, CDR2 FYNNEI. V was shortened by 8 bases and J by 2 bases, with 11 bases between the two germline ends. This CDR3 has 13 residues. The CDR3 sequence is CASQLATTDTQYF. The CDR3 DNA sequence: TGTGCCAGCCAGCTAGCCACCACAGATACGCAGTATTTT.

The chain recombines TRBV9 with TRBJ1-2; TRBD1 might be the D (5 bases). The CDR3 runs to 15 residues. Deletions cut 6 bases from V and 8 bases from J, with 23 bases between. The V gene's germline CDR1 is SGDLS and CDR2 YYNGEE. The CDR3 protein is CASNHDGGVGIGYTF. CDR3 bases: TGTGCCAGCAACCATGATGGAGGGGTGGGGATCGGCTACACCTTC. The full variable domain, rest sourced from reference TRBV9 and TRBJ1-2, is DSGVTQTPKHLITATGQRVTLRCSPRSGDLSVYWYQQSLDQGLQFLIQYYNGEERAKGNILERFSAQQFPDLHSELNLSSLELGDSALYFCASNHDGGVGIGYTFGSGTRLTVV.

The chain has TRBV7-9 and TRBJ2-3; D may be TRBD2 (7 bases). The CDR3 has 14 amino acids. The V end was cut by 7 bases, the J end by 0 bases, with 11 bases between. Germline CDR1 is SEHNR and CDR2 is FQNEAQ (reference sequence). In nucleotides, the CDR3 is TGTGCCAGCAAACGGGGGGCCAGCACAGATACGCAGTATTTT. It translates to CASKRGASTDTQYF.

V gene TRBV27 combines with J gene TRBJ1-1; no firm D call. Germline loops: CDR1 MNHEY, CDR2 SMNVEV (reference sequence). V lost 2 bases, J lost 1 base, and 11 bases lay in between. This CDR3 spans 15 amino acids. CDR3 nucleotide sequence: TGTGCCAGCAGTTTACAGGTCCCCACGAACACTGAAGCTTTCTTT. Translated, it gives CASSLQVPTNTEAFF.

CDR3 sequence reads: CASSPYPGPFYEQYF. The CDR3 nucleotides are TGTGCCAGCTCACCATATCCAGGCCCGTTCTACGAGCAGTACTTC. The rearrangement links TRBV18 to TRBJ2-7; no firm D call. From germline, CDR1 is KGHSH and CDR2 LQKENI. Trimming removed 2 bases at V and 3 bases at J, with 14 bases between. This CDR3 has 15 amino acids.

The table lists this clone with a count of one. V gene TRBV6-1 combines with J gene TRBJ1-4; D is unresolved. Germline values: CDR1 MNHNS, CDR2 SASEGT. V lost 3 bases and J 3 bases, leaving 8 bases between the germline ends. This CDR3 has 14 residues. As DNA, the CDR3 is TGTGCCAGCAGTGAGGGCAGCTCTAATGAAAAACTGTTTTTT. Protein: CASSEGSSNEKLFF.